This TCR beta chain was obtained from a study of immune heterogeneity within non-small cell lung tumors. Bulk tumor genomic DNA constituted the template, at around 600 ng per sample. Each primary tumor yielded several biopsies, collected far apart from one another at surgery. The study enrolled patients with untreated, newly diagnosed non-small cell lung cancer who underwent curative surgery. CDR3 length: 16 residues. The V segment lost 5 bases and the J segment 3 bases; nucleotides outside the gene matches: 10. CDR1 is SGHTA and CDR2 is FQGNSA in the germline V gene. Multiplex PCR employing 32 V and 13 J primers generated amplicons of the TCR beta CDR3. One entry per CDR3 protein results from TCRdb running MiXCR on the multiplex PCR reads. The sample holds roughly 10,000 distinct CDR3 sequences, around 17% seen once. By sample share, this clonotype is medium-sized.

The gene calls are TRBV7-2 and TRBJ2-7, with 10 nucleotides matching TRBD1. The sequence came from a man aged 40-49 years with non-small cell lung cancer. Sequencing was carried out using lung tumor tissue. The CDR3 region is CASSGQTGGGIYEQYF. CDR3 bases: TGTGCCAGCAGCGGTCAGACAGGGGGCGGAATCTACGAGCAGTACTTC.